This TCR beta chain was recovered during a study of cytomegalovirus exposure and HLA in healthy donors (TCRdb year 2017). Context from the whole study: In an earlier analysis of under 750 of the donors, approximately 260 Gb of sequence data and 95 million to 130 million unique TCR beta sequences from 150 million to 200 million T cells were reported. To predict cytomegalovirus infection status, the study brought together high-throughput TCR immunosequencing, statistical association of individual TCRs with disease status, and machine learning. Four to six DR-DQ haplotypes were handled as single units for association and clustering, since linkage in the cohort was strong. Rather than using new phenotypic data, the later analysis identified candidate immune exposures from TCR beta sequences and from how often those sequences occurred across donors. Typing coverage differed by locus: A, B, C, DRB1 and DQB1 were typed in about 629-640 donors, DQA1 in roughly 500, DPA1 in around 580, and DPB1 in roughly 470. An early release covering 550 to 650 HLA-typed donors comprised roughly 300 gigabases of sequencing data and around 80 million unique TCR sequences. The study aimed to test whether signatures of past pathogen exposure could be identified by cataloging public T cell receptors. The study used immunosequencing to profile the T cell repertoires of 666 subjects and linked those repertoires to cytomegalovirus serostatus. Among the roughly 400 genotyped donors, approximately 77% belonged to the genetic ancestry cluster associated with self-reported Caucasian donors. An earlier analysis of fewer than 750 of the donors used high-throughput TCR beta sequencing to judge whether each TCR beta V gene segment behaved as functional or pseudogenic. A later analysis re-examined previously published TCR beta repertoires from about 700 donors and added high-resolution HLA genotyping to investigate patterns of TCR occurrence. Donor age, sex, ethnicity and CMV serostatus were compiled alongside the repertoire data. Among almost 400 genotyped donors of the cohort, an average of approximately 230,000 unique TCR beta nucleotide sequences were sequenced per donor, around 18% of them non-productive. A separate validation cohort of 100 to 150 different subjects was used in addition to the 666-subject first cohort. Both class I and class II loci were covered by HLA typing, at four-digit resolution. All discovery cohort repertoires had been generated using a single sequencing platform. Genome-wide SNP genotypes for about three fifths of the roughly 700 donors were used in a later genetic analysis, which treated that subset as a discovery cohort. The full study reports these points: Assigning TCR associations to individual alleles was difficult when HLA alleles, especially DR and DQ, strongly co-occurred. An earlier analysis of around 540 of the donors showed that most TCR beta V segments appeared in productive rearrangements either about 90% or about 30% of the time, which broadly matched IMGT annotations. The sequencing pipeline was judged likely to have produced a cluster of highly shared sequence variants as a technical artifact. Cytomegalovirus status was reported to be diagnosed by the classifier with high specificity and sensitivity in both the original and validation cohorts. A later genetic analysis reported fewer N-insertions in productive TCRs among donors in an Asian-associated ancestry cluster than the roughly 640-donor mean. CMV serostatus was the only immune exposure information available for the cohort. In a later analysis, most CMV-associated TCR beta chains were found to appear HLA-restricted, with HLA associations seemingly driven largely by CMV exposure. A further reported finding was that TCR beta sequences accurately predicted the HLA-A and HLA-B alleles for most subjects in the first cohort. Linkage disequilibrium might explain the correlated functional status among segregating V segments, but an unknown experimental factor could not be excluded. In a later analysis, around 15,000 TCR beta sequences were associated with specific HLA alleles at a false discovery rate of 0.05. Only TCR beta chains were sequenced in this cohort, and the absence of alpha or paired-chain data limited detectable features. Some IMGT-functional V segments, including TRBV6-2 and TRBV6-3, could not be told apart with the 87-base-pair reads, so those segments were excluded. V-gene and J-gene trimming of TCR beta chains was associated with a missense DCLRE1C variant in a later genetic analysis, and the association was replicated in an independent cohort. In a later analysis, HLA-associated TCR beta chains showed more clonal expansion and lower generation probabilities than non-associated chains that were equally common. Across donors, most TCR sequences were observed very rarely, whereas some public TCRs were present in many individuals. In the study, around 160 TCR beta chains were listed as associated with cytomegalovirus. Because some donors lacked HLA typing at each locus, the association tests relied only on the typed subset. Some 16 rarely observed V segments, including chromosome 9 orphons, were excluded from the earlier analysis of approximately 500 of the donors because counts were too low. It was suggested by the authors that the approach could potentially be generalized to other disease states and immunological phenotypes. Several of the top co-occurrence clusters appeared to be linked to parvovirus B19, influenza, CMV and Epstein-Barr virus, according to a later analysis. A few of the identified cytomegalovirus-associated TCR beta chains were confirmed in vitro to be specific for cytomegalovirus antigens. Roughly uniform sequencing depth across donors was assumed in presence/absence analyses, although this assumption may not hold. In a later analysis, TCR association rates were found to vary across HLA loci, with the most associated TCRs seen for DRB1 alleles and the fewest for HLA-C alleles.

The germline V gene (reference sequence) yields MNHEY for CDR1 and SMNVEV for CDR2. Measured from the cysteine to the phenylalanine, the CDR3 is 16 residues long. Solely the CDR3 DNA is kept, with 48 bases framed from the first base. After removal of 4 bases from V and 3 bases from J, the junction retains 6 bases not matched to a gene. This clone was recorded a few times. Which antigen it targets is not known. Base qualities are not provided; no much larger clone lies one nucleotide away. Library creation used the immunoSEQ multiplex PCR assay. For the multiplex PCR, a mixture combining 60 forward primers for TCR Vbeta segments and 13 reverse primers for TCR Jbeta segments was used. A multiplex PCR assay on genomic DNA amplified the CDR3 region of rearranged TCR beta genes. Amplified TCR beta libraries were sequenced as 87-base-pair reads on the Illumina HiSeq System. From the authors' description of their analysis: A later analysis tallied 75 million to 95 million unique TCR beta chains across the 666 repertoires, and about 12 million of those chains were shared by two or more donors. A nearest-neighbor algorithm error-corrected the raw reads and collapsed the reads into unique sequences, merging closely related sequences to remove PCR and sequencing errors. V, D and J gene segments were assigned by aligning CDR3 sequences to IMGT reference sequences. For a sequence to be retained, a match of at least six nucleotides to both a V gene segment and a J gene segment was required. Rearrangements were called productive when the CDR3 lacked stop codons and stayed in frame with V and J; all others were non-productive. CDR3 was defined by IMGT convention, running from the second conserved V-encoded cysteine to the conserved J-encoded phenylalanine. In an earlier analysis of approximately 500 of the donors, sequences lacking an unambiguous match to a single V gene segment were excluded. In an earlier analysis of several hundred of the donors, V segments were called functional above 56.7% productive rearrangements and were called segregating when the between-donor standard deviation exceeded 5%. A statistical classification framework was developed to diagnose cytomegalovirus status using the catalog of TCR beta chain sequences. V and J gene assignment, in a later analysis, came from comparing TCR nucleotide sequences with IMGT/GENE-DB human TR gene sequences. In a later analysis, CDR3 sequences and most-parsimonious VDJ recombination scenarios were assigned using the TCRdist pipeline. In a later analysis, every TCR beta chain was defined by the combination of its CDR3 amino acid sequence and its V-gene family, and reads without a unique V-gene family were dropped. A later analysis removed 592 highly shared, low-generation-probability nucleotide sequences to deal with suspected cross-contamination and a sequencing artifact. For each public chain, a later analysis derived a clonal expansion index from normalized ranks of inferred template counts within each repertoire. A later analysis computed generation probabilities with a VDJ recombination model fitted to out-of-frame rearrangements, and checked the results against IGoR. In a later analysis, TCR-TCR, TCR-HLA and TCR-CMV co-occurrence was scored with hypergeometric tests, and a repertoire-size bias correction was applied to TCR pairs. A later analysis estimated false discovery rates by permuting HLA or CMV assignments 20 times. A later analysis grouped co-occurring TCRs with DBSCAN, adding TCRdist sequence similarity when clustering within HLA-allele-positive subsets. Repertoires with fewer than 30,000 or more than 120,000 public chains, plus five repertoires with anomalous nucleotide sharing, were excluded from co-occurrence clustering. Held by TCRdb, this immuneACCESS table contains in-frame sequences only and omits some clones. Under half of the omission traces to an unresolved V gene where checked; the cause of the rest is unknown. V and J calls and clone size are those listed in that table; D and trimming were worked out from the DNA. The sample includes 99,000 or so clones, with more than 9.5% observed a single time. The ten largest clonotypes hold 16% of the sample.

The cohort consisted of some 670 healthy bone marrow donors. Cohort members were all nominally healthy when sampled, although unrecorded immune exposures were likely present. The donor was CMV seropositive and was included in the group of 250 to 350 seropositive cohort members. Each donor provided a peripheral blood sample, and peripheral blood mononuclear cells were used for TCR beta sequencing. Genomic DNA extraction from the blood cell samples was performed with the Qiagen DNeasy Blood Extraction Kit. The sequencing sample was made of PBMCs. The chain is assembled from TRBV27 and TRBJ2-2; 9 middle bases align to TRBD2. The sequence came from a man aged 35-49 years in good health and CMV-seropositive. The DNA sequence reads TGTGCCAGCAGTTCTCTAGCGGGACTGTACACCGGGGAGCTGTTTTTT. Translated, it gives CASSSLAGLYTGELFF.